The entry below gives a single TCR beta chain sequence along with its context. What it recognizes is unknown. A much larger clone differs from this one at a single base, so this may be a read error. This library used roughly 370 ng RNA and molecular barcoded adaptors spanning alpha/delta and beta/gamma chains. TCRdb called the reads again in MiXCR, with one record for every CDR3 protein. The profile shows about 39,000 distinct CDR3 sequences, more than 13% of them singletons. The sample originates from a study of read filtering for tumor transcriptome and immune sequencing. Study-wide context: By R-ISS, stages I, II and III held roughly 8, 16 and 7 patients. Transcriptome libraries were built from DNase-treated RNA.

Every patient had bone marrow sampled while the disease was active. The germline V gene encodes CDR1 DFQATT and CDR2 SNEGSKA (reference sequence). Trimming took 6 bases from V and 4 from J, leaving 20 bases between them. The CDR3 length is 15 residues. Study results and caveats: The sorted CD138-negative fraction was a mixed bone marrow immune population, not purified T cells.

The rearrangement joins TRBV20-1 to TRBJ2-3, with a weak D call TRBD2 (5 bases). The sequence was obtained from a donor aged 40 or older with multiple myeloma. The sample taken for sequencing was a population of CD138-negative cells sorted from bone marrow. The CDR3 bases are TGCAGTGCCCCCGTGGTCGTGGTAGCGCCAGATACGCAGTATTTT. Translating gives CSAPVVVVAPDTQYF.